The present T cell receptor beta chain was sequenced within a study of blood T cell repertoires in COVID-19. As for the study in general: Acute and convalescent COVID-19 specimens originated in the United States, Italy and Spain. The cDNA or gDNA used as material had been derived from T cells, B-cell-depleted T cells, or PBMCs.

The CDR3 runs to 16 residues. The germline CDR1 and CDR2 sequences are KGHSH and LQKENI. With V trimmed by 0 bases and J by 6 bases, 5 bases remained unmatched. The method was immunoSEQ multiplex PCR; TCRdb's version includes in-frame clones alone and lacks a portion of them. The table has tens of thousands of clones, about 82% seen once; the top ten hold around 17%. Sequencing was carried out using peripheral blood. This chain links TRBV18 with TRBJ2-1; 10 nucleotides align to TRBD2. The TCR was taken from a human donor in a cohort sampled during active COVID-19. The CDR3 DNA reads TGTGCCAGCTCACCACCGGCCAGCGGGGGGGCCAATGAGCAGTTCTTC. Protein sequence: CASSPPASGGANEQFF.